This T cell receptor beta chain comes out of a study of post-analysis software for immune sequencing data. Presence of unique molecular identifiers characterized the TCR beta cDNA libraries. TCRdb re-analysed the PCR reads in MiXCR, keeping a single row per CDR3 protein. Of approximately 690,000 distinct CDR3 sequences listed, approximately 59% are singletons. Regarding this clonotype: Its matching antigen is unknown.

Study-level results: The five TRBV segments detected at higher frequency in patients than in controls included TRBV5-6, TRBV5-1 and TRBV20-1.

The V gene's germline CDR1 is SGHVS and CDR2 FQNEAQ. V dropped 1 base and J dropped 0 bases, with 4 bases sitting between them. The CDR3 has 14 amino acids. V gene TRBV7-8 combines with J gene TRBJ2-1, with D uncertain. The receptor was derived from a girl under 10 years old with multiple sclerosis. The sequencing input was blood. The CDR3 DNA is TGTGCCAGCAGCTTAGAAACCTCCTACAATGAGCAGTTCTTC. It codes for CASSLETSYNEQFF.